This TCR beta chain was identified during a study of cytomegalovirus exposure and HLA in healthy donors. On the study more broadly: Later analysis reported that the 130 or so validation repertoires shared the platform of the approximately 670 first-cohort repertoires.

In the case of this clone: The antigen remains undetermined.

Profiled with immunoSEQ multiplex PCR; TCRdb holds only in-frame clones, not every one. The data hold around 45,000 clones, with roughly 90% observed a single time. With V trimmed by 7 bases and J by 10 bases, 7 bases remained unmatched. Germline V CDR1 and CDR2: SEHNR, FQNEAQ (reference sequence). This CDR3 spans 12 amino acids. General study results and limits: As was reported, the classifier diagnosed cytomegalovirus status with high specificity and sensitivity. In vitro experiments confirmed that a few CMV-associated chains were specific for CMV antigens.

Separate from the roughly 670-subject first cohort, the roughly 120-subject validation cohort was the one that the donors belonged to. This receptor was taken from a man younger than 35 in good health and CMV-seronegative. Sequencing used PBMCs. The chain uses TRBV7-9 and TRBJ2-1, with 7 bases aligning to TRBD1. CDR3 residues: CASNGQAQEQFF. The CDR3 coding sequence is TGTGCCAGCAACGGACAGGCTCAAGAGCAGTTCTTC. The full variable domain, its missing parts supplied by reference TRBV7-9 and TRBJ2-1, is DTGVSQNPRHKITKRGQNVTFRCDPISEHNRLYWYRQTLGQGPEFLTYFQNEAQLEKSRLLSDRFSAERPKGSFSTLEIQRTEQGDSAMYLCASNGQAQEQFFGPGTRLTVL.